This is a list of T cell receptor beta chains from one sample in a study of CD8 T cells in Susac syndrome. Via MiXCR, TCRdb re-called the immunoSEQ multiplex PCR reads, giving one row per CDR3 protein. The sample includes around 140,000 distinct CDR3 sequences, more than 85% of them seen just once. Sequenced: CD4+ T cells from PBMCs. Receptors were obtained from a human donor with Susac syndrome. CDR3s include the opening cysteine and the closing phenylalanine or tryptophan. The D gene is left open where the match is weak. Expanded clones get a size class; other rows say once, few or many, or leave the size out.

clone size	V gene	D gene	J gene	CDR3 DNA	CDR3 protein
-	TRBV30	-	TRBJ1-6	TGTGCCTGGCAGGTAATGGGGAATTCACCCCTCCACTTT	CAWQVMGNSPLHF
once	TRBV14	TRBD1	TRBJ2-3	TGTGCCAGCAGCCAAGCCCGGACAGGGCGGGCAGATACGCAGTATTTT	CASSQARTGRADTQYF
-	TRBV5-1	-	TRBJ1-1	TGCGCCAGCAGCTCGGGGGGGTACACTGAAGCTTTCTTT	CASSSGGYTEAFF
-	TRBV29-1	-	TRBJ1-2	TGCAGCGTTGACACCACAGGGCGCATCCATGGCTACACCTTC	CSVDTTGRIHGYTF
-	TRBV3-1	-	TRBJ2-6	TGTGCCAGCAGCCAAAGCTCTGGGGCCAACGTCCTGACTTTC	CASSQSSGANVLTF
-	TRBV20-1	TRBD2	TRBJ2-3	TGCAGTGCCAAGCGGGAGGGGGTTGGGAATACGCAGTATTTT	CSAKREGVGNTQYF
-	TRBV30	-	TRBJ1-5	TGTGCCTGGAGTATCTCCGGGACAAGCAATCAGCCCCAGCATTTT	CAWSISGTSNQPQHF
-	TRBV28	TRBD1	TRBJ1-2	TGTGCCAGCAGCCTATCAACAGGGGGGAACTATGGCTACACCTTC	CASSLSTGGNYGYTF
-	TRBV7-9	-	TRBJ1-2	TGTGCCAGCAGCTTAACAACTCCAGACCCCCGTGGCTACACCTTC	CASSLTTPDPRGYTF
-	TRBV2	TRBD1	TRBJ2-7	TGTGCCAGCAGAGGGGACAGCGGGCAGTACTTC	CASRGDSGQYF
once	TRBV9	-	TRBJ2-3	TGTGCCAGCAGCGTAGTTGCCACAGATACGCAGTATTTT	CASSVVATDTQYF
-	TRBV23-1	-	TRBJ2-4	TGCGCCAGCAGTCAAGGGACGTCTCCCAAAAACATTCAGTACTTC	CASSQGTSPKNIQYF
once	TRBV19	TRBD2	TRBJ2-1	TGTGCCAGTAGAAAGACTAGCGGGAGAGGCAATGAGCAGTTCTTC	CASRKTSGRGNEQFF
-	TRBV6-5	TRBD2	TRBJ2-1	TGTGCCGGCGGGAGTAATGAGCAGTTCTTC	CAGGSNEQFF
once	TRBV20-1	-	TRBJ1-1	TGCAGTGCGCTCGACAGGATCATGAACACTGAAGCTTTCTTT	CSALDRIMNTEAFF
once	TRBV5-1	-	TRBJ1-1	TGCGCCAGCAGCTTGACCCTTGTTAACACTGAAGCTTTCTTT	CASSLTLVNTEAFF
few	TRBV7-2	TRBD2	TRBJ2-7	TGTGCCAGCAGCCCATCGAGACTAGCGGGAGGGAGCGAGCAGTACTTC	CASSPSRLAGGSEQYF
-	TRBV24-1	TRBD2	TRBJ2-3	TGTGCCACTGGTAGCGGGGGTCCAGATACGCAGTATTTT	CATGSGGPDTQYF
-	TRBV5-1	TRBD2	TRBJ2-1	TGCGCCAGCACCCGGACTAGCGGGGGTGTGAGCTCCTACAATGAGCAGTTCTTC	CASTRTSGGVSSYNEQFF
-	TRBV6-2/TRBV6-3	TRBD2	TRBJ2-2	TGTGCCAGAGGGACTACGAACACCGGGGAGCTGTTTTTT	CARGTTNTGELFF
-	TRBV29-1	-	TRBJ1-2	TGCAGCGACAGCTCCGGGACGCGGTATGGCTACACCTTC	CSDSSGTRYGYTF
-	TRBV3-1	-	TRBJ2-5	TGTGCCAGCAGCCTCTCGAGGCCCGGGGGAGAGACCCAGTACTTC	CASSLSRPGGETQYF
-	TRBV9	TRBD1	TRBJ1-2	TGTGCCAGCTCACTCAGGGGGAACTATGGCTACACCTTC	CASSLRGNYGYTF
-	TRBV7-7	-	TRBJ2-3	TGTGCTAGCAGCTTATCCCCTTCCGATACGCAGTATTTT	CASSLSPSDTQYF
-	TRBV7-2	-	TRBJ2-3	TGTGCCAGCAGCTTAGGCCTCTGGGGCACAGATACGCAGTATTTT	CASSLGLWGTDTQYF
-	TRBV19	TRBD2	TRBJ2-3	TGTGCCAGCCTCAGCGGGAGGGGTACAGATACGCAGTATTTT	CASLSGRGTDTQYF
-	TRBV9	TRBD2	TRBJ2-1	TGTGCCAGCAGCGATTTTAGCGGGGTGGGCATTAGGAATGAGCAGTTCTTC	CASSDFSGVGIRNEQFF
-	TRBV18	TRBD1	TRBJ2-1	TGTGCCAGCTCACCTAGACAGGGAGATGAGCAGTTCTTC	CASSPRQGDEQFF
once	TRBV20-1	TRBD2	TRBJ2-3	TGCAGTGCTCCGGGACTAGCGGGGCGAGATACGCAGTATTTT	CSAPGLAGRDTQYF
once	TRBV5-1	TRBD2	TRBJ2-7	TGCGCCAGCAGTGGGACTAGCGGGGGAACGAACGAGCAGTACTTC	CASSGTSGGTNEQYF
-	TRBV20-1	-	TRBJ2-7	TGCAGTGCTAGTTACAGCACCTACGAGCAGTACTTC	CSASYSTYEQYF
-	TRBV3-1	TRBD2	TRBJ2-3	TGTGCCAGCAGCCAAGATCTAAGCGGGGGGGCGCAGTATTTT	CASSQDLSGGAQYF
-	TRBV24-1	TRBD1	TRBJ2-5	TGTGCCACCAGTGATTTGGGGACAGGGTCCCAAGAGACCCAGTACTTC	CATSDLGTGSQETQYF
-	TRBV4-3	-	TRBJ2-1	TGCGCCAGCAGCCAAGATTGGGAGACTAGTCGCCCCAAGGACAATGAGCAGTTCTTC	CASSQDWETSRPKDNEQFF
-	TRBV7-2	-	TRBJ2-1	TGTGCCAGCAGCTTATACCGGGAGCCCACAATAGAGCAGTTCTTC	CASSLYREPTIEQFF
-	TRBV5-1	TRBD1	TRBJ1-1	TGCGCCAGCAGCTTGAGCGCCGGGACAGTCGTCAATGAAGCTTTCTTT	CASSLSAGTVVNEAFF
-	TRBV9	-	TRBJ2-2	TGTGCCAGCAGCGTAGGGCTCGGGGAGCTGTTTTTT	CASSVGLGELFF
few	TRBV28	-	TRBJ1-2	TGTGCCAGCAGTTTCTTAACAGGGTACCTCAGTGGCTACACCTTC	CASSFLTGYLSGYTF
-	TRBV28	-	TRBJ1-5	TGTGCCAGCAGCCAAGGACAGAAAGGGGCCATTCAGCCCCAGCATTTT	CASSQGQKGAIQPQHF
-	TRBV20-1	-	TRBJ2-7	TGCAGTGCCCCAAATGAAGGGGCCGGATACGAGCAGTACTTC	CSAPNEGAGYEQYF
-	TRBV3-1	-	TRBJ1-2	TGTGCCAGCAGCCAATCCGCCGGGACGGTGGATGGCTACACCTTC	CASSQSAGTVDGYTF
-	TRBV20-1	-	TRBJ1-2	TGCAGTGCTAGAGCAGGGCGGCGTAGTGGCTACACCTTC	CSARAGRRSGYTF
-	TRBV12-3/TRBV12-4	-	TRBJ2-7	TGTGCCAGCAGTTTACTCGCAGGGAGCCACGAGCAGTACTTC	CASSLLAGSHEQYF
-	TRBV29-1	-	TRBJ1-3	TGCAGCGGGTTGACATCGAGCTCTGGAAACACCATATATTTT	CSGLTSSSGNTIYF
-	TRBV11-1	-	TRBJ2-1	TGTGCCAGCAGCAAACAGGGTAACAATGAGCAGTTCTTC	CASSKQGNNEQFF
-	TRBV25-1	TRBD2	TRBJ2-5	TGTGCCAGCCTGACTAGCGGGGCTGAGACCCAGTACTTC	CASLTSGAETQYF
once	TRBV5-1	-	TRBJ2-1	TGCGCCAGCAGCTTGGAACGTCAAGGTGGCAATGAGCAGTTCTTC	CASSLERQGGNEQFF
-	TRBV11-2	TRBD1	TRBJ2-3	TGTGCCAGCAGACGAGGACAGGGTCCGATAGGTACGCAGTATTTT	CASRRGQGPIGTQYF
-	TRBV25-1	-	TRBJ1-4	TGTGCCAGCAGTGAAGAAGGGCCCAATGAAAAACTGTTTTTT	CASSEEGPNEKLFF
-	TRBV29-1	-	TRBJ1-1	TGCAGCGTTCGTATGATTATGGCGAACACTGAAGCTTTCTTT	CSVRMIMANTEAFF
-	TRBV4-2	TRBD1	TRBJ2-3	TGTGCCAGCAGCCAAGAGACAGGGGGTTTCACAGATACGCAGTATTTT	CASSQETGGFTDTQYF
-	TRBV7-2	-	TRBJ2-7	TGTGCCAGCAGCTTAGCCGGAAACACGGGCTACGAGCAGTACTTC	CASSLAGNTGYEQYF
-	TRBV7-9	-	TRBJ2-3	TGTGCCAGCGCGCTGCGGAGTTCAGATACGCAGTATTTT	CASALRSSDTQYF
-	TRBV23-1	TRBD1	TRBJ2-6	TGCGCCAGCAGTCAACTCCTCGTACGGGACAGGGGCGCAACTGGGGCCAACGTCCTGACTTTC	CASSQLLVRDRGATGANVLTF